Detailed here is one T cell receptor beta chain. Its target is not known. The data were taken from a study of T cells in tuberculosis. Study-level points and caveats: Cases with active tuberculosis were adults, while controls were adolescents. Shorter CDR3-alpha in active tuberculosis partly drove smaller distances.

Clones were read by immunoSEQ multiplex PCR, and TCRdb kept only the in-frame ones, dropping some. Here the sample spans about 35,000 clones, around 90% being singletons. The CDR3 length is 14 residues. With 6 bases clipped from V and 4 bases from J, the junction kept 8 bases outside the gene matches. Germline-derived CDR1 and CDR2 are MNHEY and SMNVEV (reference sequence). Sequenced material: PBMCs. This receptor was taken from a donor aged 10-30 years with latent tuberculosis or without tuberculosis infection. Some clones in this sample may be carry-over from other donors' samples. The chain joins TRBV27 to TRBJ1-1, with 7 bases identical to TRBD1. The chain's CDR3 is CASRPTGTPTEAFF. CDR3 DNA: TGTGCCAGCAGACCGACAGGGACGCCCACTGAAGCTTTCTTT.